What follows are 17 T cell receptor beta chains derived from one specimen sequenced in a study of CD8 T cells in Susac syndrome. With random hexamers, reverse transcription was performed on roughly 0.45 to 1 ug of RNA. TCRdb reprocessed the immunoSEQ multiplex PCR reads via MiXCR and lists one record per CDR3 protein. This sample yields 180,000 or so distinct CDR3 sequences, of which just under 95% are seen a single time; around 0.1% belongs to the top ten. Specimen: CD4+ T cells from PBMCs. Every receptor here comes from a human donor with Susac syndrome.

The rearrangement joins TRBV4-2 to TRBJ2-2; 7 bases match TRBD2. Germline V gene sequence: CDR1 LGHNA, CDR2 YNFKEQ. This CDR3 spans 20 amino acids. J lost 0 bases, V lost 3 bases, and 16 bases had no gene match. CDR3 sequence (DNA): TGTGCCAGCAGCCATCAGGTGGGGGACTACATATCCGCGAACACCGGGGAGCTGTTTTTT. Protein: CASSHQVGDYISANTGELFF.

The J gene is TRBJ2-7, the V gene TRBV19, with 9 nucleotides matching TRBD2. V shed 3 bases and J 1 base; nucleotides not matched to a gene: 7. The CDR3 runs 16 residues. CDR1 LNHDA and CDR2 SQIVND come from the germline V gene (reference sequence). CDR3 in amino acids: CASSIRPAGGSYEQYF. The CDR3 nucleotides read TGTGCCAGTAGTATTAGGCCCGCGGGAGGGTCCTACGAGCAGTACTTC.

V usage is TRBV18 and J usage is TRBJ1-1; D might be TRBD1 (5 bases). V dropped 6 bases and J dropped 0 bases, with 11 bases sitting between them. The CDR3 has 14 amino acids. The V gene's germline CDR1 is KGHSH and CDR2 LQKENI. Written as DNA, the CDR3 is TGTGCCAGCTCCCCTGGGGCGGTGAACACTGAAGCTTTCTTT. It is translated as CASSPGAVNTEAFF.

The J gene is TRBJ1-5, the V gene TRBV6-1; possible D gene TRBD1, 6 bases. With 6 bases removed from V and 2 bases from J, the gap between germline ends came to 11 bases. Per germline, CDR1 MNHNS and CDR2 SASEGT. The CDR3 covers 14 residues. In DNA, the CDR3 is TGTGCCAGCAGGCCGACAGGAGGCAATCAGCCCCAGCATTTT. Amino acid sequence: CASRPTGGNQPQHF.

This chain uses TRBV12-3 or TRBV12-4 with TRBJ2-6; unclear D gene. V gave up 8 bases and J gave up 0 bases, with 11 bases separating them. This CDR3 is built from 15 residues. The CDR3 loop is CASGIRISGANVLTF. The CDR3 coding sequence is TGTGCCAGCGGGATTCGAATCTCTGGGGCCAACGTCCTGACTTTC.

The genes are TRBV25-1 and TRBJ2-2; the D is unclear. The germline V and J ends were trimmed by 8 bases and 3 bases, with 7 bases remaining between them. The CDR3 is made up of 12 amino acids. Germline V gene sequence: CDR1 MGHDK, CDR2 SYGVNS. CDR3 protein: CASRGDTGELFF. CDR3 DNA: TGTGCCAGCCGAGGAGACACCGGGGAGCTGTTTTTT.

V is TRBV20-1 and J is TRBJ1-6; TRBD1 is a possible D gene (6 bases). V was shortened by 5 bases and J by 7 bases, with 12 bases between the two germline ends. The germline gives CDR1 DFQATT, CDR2 SNEGSKA (reference sequence). The CDR3 loop spans 13 amino acids. The CDR3 DNA follows: TGCAGTGCTCGGACAGAGGTGAATTCACCCCTCCACTTT. Encoded protein: CSARTEVNSPLHF.

The chain employs TRBV7-9 and TRBJ2-5, with TRBD2 matching 8 bases. This CDR3 has 14 amino acids. V gave up 3 bases and J gave up 4 bases; unmatched junction bases: 4. The germline V gene has CDR1 SEHNR and CDR2 FQNEAQ (reference sequence). The CDR3: CASSLTSELETQYF. DNA of the CDR3: TGTGCCAGCAGCTTGACTAGCGAACTAGAGACCCAGTACTTC.

V and J are TRBV29-1 and TRBJ2-2; D may correspond to TRBD1 or TRBD2 (6 bases each). The CDR3 covers 14 residues. V was cut by 5 bases and J by 6 bases, with 16 bases left in between. Germline values: CDR1 SQVTM, CDR2 ANQGSEA. CDR3: CSVRSAGDSGELFF. DNA of the CDR3: TGCAGCGTTAGGTCGGCAGGGGACTCCGGGGAGCTGTTTTTT.

The rearrangement joins TRBV7-6 to TRBJ2-1; 7 bases match TRBD1. This CDR3 is built from 13 residues. Trimming took 4 bases from V and 5 from J; bases not matched to a gene: 2. Germline CDR1 SGHVS, CDR2 FNYEAQ. In DNA, the CDR3 is TGTGCCAGCAGCTACGACAGGGACAATGAGCAGTTCTTC. Protein: CASSYDRDNEQFF.

The sample holds a few counts of this clonotype. At one boundary the junction diverges from the germline segment, which might be a read error. V usage is TRBV7-7 and J usage is TRBJ1-4, with TRBD1 matching 10 bases. From germline, CDR1 is SSHAT and CDR2 FNYEAQ (reference sequence). This CDR3 region has 14 residues. CDR3 sequence: CASSSGTGDEKLFF. The CDR3, as DNA: TGTGCTAGCAGCTCCGGGACAGGGGATGAAAAACTGTTTTTT. Supplemented by reference TRBV7-7 and TRBJ1-4, the full variable domain reads GAGVSQSPRYKVTKRGQDVTLRCDPISSHATLYWYQQALGQGPEFLTYFNYEAQPDKSGLPSDRFSAERPEGSISTLTIQRTEQRDSAMYRCASSSGTGDEKLFFGSGTQLSVL.

This clonotype occurred once. The V gene is TRBV2, the J gene TRBJ2-1; TRBD2 might be the D (6 bases). This CDR3 spans 13 amino acids. CDR1 is SNHLY and CDR2 is FYNNEI in the germline V gene. Trimming stripped 7 bases from V and 3 bases from J, with 10 bases between. Written as DNA, the CDR3 is TGTGCCAGCAAGGAGGGAGACTACAATGAGCAGTTCTTC. This codes for CASKEGDYNEQFF.

This clonotype was recorded once. The gene calls are TRBV3-1 and TRBJ2-5, with unresolved D. Germline CDR1 is LGHDT and CDR2 is YNNKEL (reference sequence). V was cut by 2 bases and J by 4 bases, with 5 bases left in between. The CDR3 length is 12 residues. The DNA for the CDR3 is TGTGCCAGCAGCCAAAGCAGAGAGACCCAGTACTTC. It specifies CASSQSRETQYF.

The chain couples TRBV4-3 to TRBJ2-1; weak D call: TRBD2 (6 bases). The CDR3 extends over 16 amino acids. Germline CDR1 and CDR2: LGHNA and YSLEER. V was cut by 1 base and J by 5 bases, with 15 bases left in between. The CDR3 region has the DNA TGCGCCAGCAGCCAAGCTTGGGGTCTAGCGAACAATGAGCAGTTCTTC. Its protein product is CASSQAWGLANNEQFF.

CDR3 amino acids: CASSQGGGLGSNEQFF. CDR3 coding DNA: TGTGCCAGCAGCCAGGGGGGAGGGCTTGGGTCCAATGAGCAGTTCTTC. The chain couples TRBV3-1 to TRBJ2-1; 7 bases fit TRBD2. The CDR3 is made up of 16 amino acids. Per the germline V gene, CDR1 is LGHDT and CDR2 is YNNKEL (reference sequence). The V gene end was trimmed by 3 bases and the J gene end by 6 bases; junction bases not matched to a gene: 11.

This clonotype came up a few times. The CDR3 bases are TGCGCCAGCAGCCAGGACCACAGAAACTATGGCTACACCTTC. Translating gives CASSQDHRNYGYTF. This chain links TRBV4-1 with TRBJ1-2, with D unclear. CDR3 length: 14 residues. V was shortened by 3 bases and J by 2 bases, with 10 bases between the two germline ends. In germline, CDR1 is MGHRA, CDR2 YSYEKL.

The V and J genes are TRBV30 and TRBJ1-2; TRBD1 matches at 7 bases. Unmatched junction bases numbered 4, after V lost 0 bases and J lost 0 bases. The CDR3 extends over 15 amino acids. The V gene's germline CDR1 is GTSNPN and CDR2 SVGIG (reference sequence). CDR3 residues: CAWSVTGAPNYGYTF. In DNA, the CDR3 is TGTGCCTGGAGTGTCACAGGGGCCCCTAACTATGGCTACACCTTC. The variable domain in full, with the rest retrieved from reference TRBV30 and TRBJ1-2, is SQTIHQWPATLVQPVGSPLSLECTVEGTSNPNLYWYRQAAGRGLQLLFYSVGIGQISSEVPQNLSASRPQDRQFILSSKKLLLSDSGFYLCAWSVTGAPNYGYTFGSGTRLTVV.